These 31 T cell receptor beta chains came from one sample sequenced in a study of T cells after posttransplantation cyclophosphamide. Clones were sequenced by immunoSEQ multiplex PCR, and TCRdb holds only the in-frame ones, with some missing. Here the sample spans fewer than 13,000 clones, 86% being singletons. Busulfan-fludarabine conditioning, marrow transplant, and cyclophosphamide on days +3 and +4 were administered. The sequencing used CD4+ T cells sorted from PBMCs, collected after allogeneic stem cell transplant with posttransplant cyclophosphamide. Receptor source: a male patient in his thirties who received an allogeneic stem cell transplant from a related donor, was CMV-positive, and had acute GVHD only. The graft donor may account for some of the T cells.

The V and J genes are TRBV7-8 and TRBJ2-1; a weak D match, TRBD2 (6 bases). Germline CDR1 and CDR2: SGHVS and FQNEAQ. V lost 2 bases and J lost 4, with 15 bases in between. This CDR3 has 16 residues. The CDR3 region is CASSLRVGGGYNEQFF. CDR3 DNA: TGTGCCAGCAGCTTAAGGGTTGGGGGAGGTTACAATGAGCAGTTCTTC.

CDR3 protein: CASSKAWDRDSFYGYTF. The CDR3 bases are TGTGCCAGCAGCAAAGCGTGGGACAGGGACTCTTTCTATGGCTACACCTTC. V gene TRBV21-1 combines with J gene TRBJ1-2; TRBD1 is the table's D call, not checked against the DNA. TRBV21-1 is assigned pseudogene status. The CDR3 totals 17 residues.

This chain connects TRBV10-1 to TRBJ2-7, with D uncertain. This CDR3 contains 14 residues. With 3 bases removed from V and 1 base from J, the gap between germline ends came to 10 bases. Germline-derived CDR1 and CDR2 are WNHNN and SYGVQD (reference sequence). The CDR3 DNA follows: TGCGCCAGCAGTGAATCGGGTGCGTCCTACGAGCAGTACTTC. Its protein is CASSESGASYEQYF.

V is TRBV18 and J is TRBJ2-7; D unresolved. CDR3 size: 14 residues. Trimming removed 1 base at V and 0 bases at J, with 7 bases between. The germline gives CDR1 KGHSH, CDR2 LQKENI. The CDR3: CASSPLADSYEQYF. The CDR3 DNA reads TGTGCCAGCTCACCACTAGCCGACTCCTACGAGCAGTACTTC.

This clone was detected a few times. This sequence joins TRBV13 and TRBJ1-5; 12 bases line up with TRBD1. This CDR3 is built from 13 residues. The germline V gene has CDR1 PRHDT and CDR2 FYEKMQ (reference sequence). J lost 10 bases, V lost 4 bases, and 2 bases had no gene match. The CDR3 coding sequence is TGTGCCAGCAGCTCCGGGACAGGGGGCCCCCAGCATTTT. It encodes CASSSGTGGPQHF.

The chain uses TRBV5-4 and TRBJ1-3; D might be TRBD1 (5 bases). This CDR3 is built from 15 residues. Germline V gene data show CDR1 as SGHNT and CDR2 as YYREEE (reference sequence). Trimming took off 2 bases at V and 0 bases at J, with 9 bases between the two ends. The CDR3 reads CASSFQGLSGNTIYF. CDR3 nucleotide sequence: TGTGCCAGCAGCTTTCAGGGACTCTCTGGAAACACCATATATTTT.

The chain links TRBV4-3 to TRBJ1-2; TRBD1 matches 12 bases. The trim removed 4 bases at V and 5 bases at J, leaving 5 bases unmatched. CDR1 is LGHNA and CDR2 is YSLEER in the germline V gene. The CDR3 has 15 amino acids. CDR3 bases: TGCGCCAGCAGCCCCCGGGACAGGGGGCCGTATGGCTACACCTTC. Amino acid sequence: CASSPRDRGPYGYTF.

The chain joins TRBV7-6 to TRBJ1-1; the D gene is possibly TRBD1 (5 bases). The CDR3 extends over 14 amino acids. The germline CDR1 and CDR2 sequences are SGHVS and FNYEAQ. V shed 5 bases and J shed 0 bases, with 10 bases lying between them. This CDR3 is CASSKQALNTEAFF. For the CDR3, the DNA is TGTGCCAGCAGCAAACAGGCGCTGAACACTGAAGCTTTCTTT.

The chain recombines TRBV19 with TRBJ1-6; tentative D call: TRBD1 (6 bases). With 6 bases removed from V and 7 bases from J, the gap between germline ends came to 10 bases. In germline, CDR1 is LNHDA, CDR2 SQIVND (reference sequence). The CDR3 loop spans 13 amino acids. The CDR3, as DNA: TGTGCCAGTAGGCCCGGGACAAATTCACCCCTCCACTTT. Encoded protein: CASRPGTNSPLHF.

The chain carries TRBV12-5 and TRBJ1-1; 8 nucleotides agree with TRBD1. Losses at the gene ends were 5 bases for V and 0 bases for J; bases not matched to a gene: 5. From germline, CDR1 is LGHNT and CDR2 FRNRAP. The CDR3 is 15 residues long. The CDR3 region is CASGLGQGMNTEAFF. The DNA of the CDR3 is TGTGCTAGTGGTCTCGGACAGGGAATGAACACTGAAGCTTTCTTT.

The rearrangement links TRBV5-1 to TRBJ1-5, with 7 positions matching TRBD1. Trimming removed 4 bases from V and 0 bases from J; junction bases left unmatched: 4. This CDR3 is built from 15 residues. Looked up from germline, CDR1 is SGHRS and CDR2 is YFSETQ. CDR3 protein: CASSTTGDSNQPQHF. CDR3 nucleotides: TGCGCCAGCAGCACCACAGGGGATAGCAATCAGCCCCAGCATTTT.

J is TRBJ2-5 and V is TRBV7-6; TRBD2 aligns across 8 bases. V lost 6 bases to trimming and J lost 5 bases; unmatched junction nucleotides: 8. In germline, CDR1 is SGHVS, CDR2 FNYEAQ. CDR3 size: 14 residues. The CDR3 DNA reads as TGTGCCAGCAGTCGAGAGCGGGGGAGGGAGACCCAGTACTTC. Its translation is CASSRERGRETQYF.

The chain couples TRBV27 to TRBJ2-2; 7 bases match TRBD2. The trim removed 5 bases at V and 5 bases at J, leaving 14 bases unmatched. CDR1 MNHEY and CDR2 SMNVEV come from the germline V gene (reference sequence). The CDR3 length is 17 residues. Here the CDR3 reads CASSLPSRERGTGELFF. CDR3 nucleotide sequence: TGTGCCAGCAGTCTTCCATCACGAGAGCGGGGTACCGGGGAGCTGTTTTTT.

This clone appeared a few times. The genes are TRBV28 and TRBJ1-4; 8 nucleotides align to TRBD1. J lost 8 bases, V lost 11 bases, and 7 bases had no gene match. From germline, CDR1 is MDHEN and CDR2 SYDVKM. The CDR3 totals 12 residues. CDR3 loop: CAVRDRREKLFF. Here the CDR3 DNA reads TGTGCCGTAAGGGACAGGAGAGAAAAACTGTTTTTT.

This rearrangement joins TRBV6-5 to TRBJ2-7; D perhaps matches TRBD2 (6 bases). The CDR3 is 12 residues long. CDR1 is MNHEY and CDR2 is SVGAGI in the germline V gene. The V end was cut by 4 bases, the J end by 6 bases, with 10 bases between. The CDR3 loop reads CASSLYGGEQYF. CDR3 sequence (DNA): TGTGCCAGCAGTTTATACGGGGGCGAGCAGTACTTC.

The rearrangement joins TRBV7-2 to TRBJ1-2; D not resolved. Trimming removed 2 bases at V and 8 bases at J, with 9 bases between. Looked up from germline, CDR1 is SGHTA and CDR2 is FQGNSA. CDR3 length: 12 residues. This CDR3 reads CASSLPGRGYTF. The CDR3 nucleotides are TGTGCCAGCAGCTTACCTGGTCGGGGCTACACCTTC. The whole variable domain, filled in from reference TRBV7-2 and TRBJ1-2, reads GAGVSQSPSNKVTEKGKDVELRCDPISGHTALYWYRQSLGQGLEFLIYFQGNSAPDKSGLPSDRFSAERTGGSVSTLTIQRTQQEDSAVYLCASSLPGRGYTFGSGTRLTVV.

V is TRBV5-8 and J is TRBJ2-7, with 10 bases fitting TRBD1. The CDR3 has 14 residues. V lost 4 bases, J lost 2 bases, and 3 bases stayed unmatched. The germline CDR1 and CDR2 sequences are SGHTS and YDEGEE. The CDR3 spells CASSPGTGAYEQYF. The CDR3 DNA reads as TGTGCCAGCAGCCCCGGGACAGGGGCCTACGAGCAGTACTTC.

The V call is TRBV19, the J call TRBJ2-5; 9 positions match TRBD2. Trimming at V came to 5 bases and at J to 9 bases, leaving 10 bases not matched to a gene. This CDR3 spans 14 amino acids. The germline gives CDR1 LNHDA, CDR2 SQIVND (reference sequence). The CDR3 loop reads CASSPLAGSSAQYF. As DNA, the CDR3 is TGTGCCAGTAGTCCACTAGCGGGCTCGTCGGCCCAGTACTTC.

This chain uses TRBV7-2 with TRBJ2-1; D is ambiguous. Germline CDR1 is SGHTA and CDR2 is FQGNSA. V was pared by 1 base and J by 2 bases, with 6 bases between. The CDR3 contains 14 residues. The CDR3 nucleotides are TGTGCCAGCAGCTTAGGGGCTACCTACAATGAGCAGTTCTTC. The encoded protein is CASSLGATYNEQFF.

The chain's CDR3 is CASSSTGDHGYTF. DNA of the CDR3: TGTGCCAGCAGCTCGACAGGGGACCATGGCTACACCTTC. This rearrangement joins TRBV7-6 to TRBJ1-2; 8 bases fit TRBD1. The CDR3 loop spans 13 amino acids. From germline, CDR1 is SGHVS and CDR2 FNYEAQ. Trimming at V came to 4 bases and at J to 6 bases, leaving 4 bases not matched to a gene. Full variable domain (rest looked up from reference TRBV7-6 and TRBJ1-2): GAGVSQSPRYKVTKRGQDVALRCDPISGHVSLYWYRQALGQGPEFLTYFNYEAQQDKSGLPNDRFSAERPEGSISTLTIQRTEQRDSAMYRCASSSTGDHGYTFGSGTRLTVV.

This clone was observed a few times. The CDR3 DNA follows: TGCGCCAGCAGCTTGGTCGCGGGCCCCACTGAAGCTTTCTTT. Encoded protein: CASSLVAGPTEAFF. The V call is TRBV5-1, the J call TRBJ1-1; D is unclear. Looked up from germline, CDR1 is SGHRS and CDR2 is YFSETQ. Deletions cut 0 bases from V and 4 bases from J, with 10 bases between. The CDR3 totals 14 residues.

The chain joins TRBV6-5 to TRBJ2-3, with D maybe TRBD2 (5 bases). With 0 bases removed from V and 7 bases from J, the gap between germline ends came to 14 bases. The CDR3 is made up of 15 amino acids. CDR1 and CDR2 (germline): MNHEY, SVGAGI. Here the CDR3 DNA reads TGTGCCAGCAGTTACTCAGGTCTAGCACCGTATACGCAGTATTTT. Translation: CASSYSGLAPYTQYF.

The chain recombines TRBV29-1 with TRBJ2-2, with D possibly being TRBD1 (6 bases). Germline lookup yields CDR1 SQVTM and CDR2 ANQGSEA. The V end lost 7 bases, the J end lost 7 bases, and 16 bases lay between the germline ends. The CDR3 has 13 amino acids. The CDR3 region is CSGQQGRGGELFF. The CDR3 nucleotides are TGCAGCGGCCAACAGGGTAGAGGCGGGGAGCTGTTTTTT.

This sequence joins TRBV5-1 and TRBJ2-3, with 9 bases identical to TRBD2. Per the germline V gene, CDR1 is SGHRS and CDR2 is YFSETQ. Trimming removed 2 bases from V and 1 base from J; junction bases left unmatched: 2. The CDR3 is made up of 15 amino acids. The CDR3 sequence is CASSLASGGTDTQYF. The CDR3 DNA reads as TGCGCCAGCAGCTTAGCTAGCGGGGGCACAGATACGCAGTATTTT.

This clone is medium-sized (0.01 to 0.1%). This chain uses TRBV11-1 with TRBJ2-7, with 8 bases fitting TRBD1. Germline V lookup: CDR1 SGHAT, CDR2 FQDESV (reference sequence). The CDR3 is 15 amino acids. The ends lost 5 bases at V and 1 base at J; junction bases unmatched: 7. The CDR3 loop reads CASSQGAMGSYEQYF. As DNA, the CDR3 is TGTGCCAGCAGCCAGGGGGCAATGGGATCCTACGAGCAGTACTTC. The variable domain in full, with the rest retrieved from reference TRBV11-1 and TRBJ2-7, is EAEVAQSPRYKITEKSQAVAFWCDPISGHATLYWYRQILGQGPELLVQFQDESVVDDSQLPKDRFSAERLKGVDSTLKIQPAELGDSAMYLCASSQGAMGSYEQYFGPGTRLTVT.

This rearrangement joins TRBV9 to TRBJ2-6, with TRBD1 matching over 10 bases. This CDR3 comprises 18 residues. From germline, CDR1 is SGDLS and CDR2 YYNGEE. The V gene end was trimmed by 4 bases and the J gene end by 0 bases; junction bases not matched to a gene: 7. The CDR3 nucleotides read TGTGCCAGCAGCCTACAGGACAGGGGGGTCTCTGGGGCCAACGTCCTGACTTTC. It yields the protein CASSLQDRGVSGANVLTF.

The chain couples TRBV7-3 to TRBJ1-2; 9 bases match TRBD1. The CDR3 covers 13 residues. From germline, CDR1 is SGHTA and CDR2 FQGTGA. J was trimmed by 5 bases and V by 5 bases; bases with no gene match: 3. CDR3 bases: TGTGCCAGCAGCAGGGGACAGGGATATGGCTACACCTTC. The encoded protein is CASSRGQGYGYTF. Full variable domain (rest looked up from reference TRBV7-3 and TRBJ1-2): GAGVSQTPSNKVTEKGKYVELRCDPISGHTALYWYRQSLGQGPEFLIYFQGTGAADDSGLPNDRFFAVRPEGSVSTLKIQRTERGDSAVYLCASSRGQGYGYTFGSGTRLTVV.

The CDR3 DNA follows: TGTGCCAGCAGCGCTGGTTTGGGGAGGGGAACTGAAAAACTGTTTTTT. Its protein product is CASSAGLGRGTEKLFF. The chain employs TRBV5-4 and TRBJ1-4; D may be TRBD1 (5 bases). Germline assignment: CDR1 SGHNT and CDR2 YYREEE (reference sequence). This CDR3 contains 16 residues. V lost 4 bases and J 7 bases, leaving 20 bases between the germline ends.

The rearrangement uses TRBV9 and TRBJ2-4; 10 bases are a match to TRBD1. The junction had 9 bases not matched to a gene; V was cut back by 4 bases and J by 8 bases. The CDR3 length is 15 residues. Germline CDR1 and CDR2: SGDLS and YYNGEE. CDR3 DNA sequence: TGTGCCAGCAGCTGGGGACAGGGGACCGGGGACATTCAGTACTTC. Translation: CASSWGQGTGDIQYF.

This clone appeared once. The chain recombines TRBV29-1 with TRBJ1-1; a possible D gene is TRBD1 (6 bases). V shed 7 bases and J shed 6 bases, with 12 bases lying between them. The length of the CDR3 is 11 residues. Germline V gives CDR1 SQVTM, CDR2 ANQGSEA. Here the CDR3 reads CSATRGPEAFF. The CDR3 DNA follows: TGCAGCGCCACCAGGGGCCCTGAAGCTTTCTTT.

This clone was detected once. The chain has TRBV7-2 and TRBJ2-3, with TRBD1 as a possible D gene (6 bases). V shed 9 bases and J shed 2 bases, with 12 bases lying between them. The CDR3 contains 13 residues. Germline CDR1 and CDR2: SGHTA and FQGNSA. The CDR3 nucleotides read TGTGCCAGTAGACAGGCGTACACAGATACGCAGTATTTT. Amino acids: CASRQAYTDTQYF.